This T cell receptor beta chain was retrieved from a study of graft-versus-host responses after intestinal transplantation. Study conclusions and caveats: Recipient bone marrow held GvH clones, some seen earlier in ileum or blood.

Trimming shortened V by 7 bases and J by 0 bases, and 11 bases separated the two germline ends. The CDR3 contains 13 residues. Germline CDR1 SGDLS, CDR2 YYNGEE. This clone was counted a few times. Its antigen is unknown. Libraries were prepared by immunoSEQ multiplex PCR; TCRdb keeps only in-frame clonotypes and omits some of them. Of about 92,000 clones in the sample, 80% to 85% were seen once. The clonotype was recovered from a human donor who received an intestinal transplant. The sequenced sample was unstimulated CD8+ T cells sorted from spleen or lymph node cells, obtained before intestinal transplant. The chain joins TRBV9 to TRBJ2-7, with D possibly TRBD2 on 5 matching bases. CDR3 DNA sequence: TGTGCCAGCGCTAGCCCCAGCTCCTACGAGCAGTACTTC. It is translated as CASASPSSYEQYF.